The following is a T cell receptor beta chain sequence with its context. Its antigen remains undetermined. Base qualities are missing; no much larger clone stands one base away. This sample is part of a study of T-cell memory formation after mild COVID-19 (dated by TCRdb to the early 2020s). With respect to the entire study: TCR sequence clusters from the two donors were found to be largely donor specific. Longitudinal TCRalpha and TCRbeta repertoire sequencing tracked T-cell clones expanding and contracting after mild COVID-19 in two donors. Two young, previously healthy adult volunteers, one female and one male, were included in the cohort. Overall study outcomes, separate from this receptor: Some responding clones were found in pre-infection memory, which suggests that pre-existing cross-reactive memory T cells took part in the SARS-CoV-2 response. Clones that contracted from day 15 to 85 showed balanced CD4/CD8 phenotypes, whereas a second wave of clones that expanded from day 15 to 37 leaned towards CD4+. The second-wave clones that peaked on day 37 were not confirmed to be SARS-CoV-2 specific. Only two mild cases were covered in the study, and larger cohorts including severe cases with pre-infection samples were considered necessary. Contracting CD4+ clones turned up mainly in the CM and EM memory subsets, whereas EMRA was where CD8+ clones were enriched.

Spanning cysteine to phenylalanine, the CDR3 consists of 16 amino acids. This entry keeps only the CDR3 DNA: 48 bases, framed from base 1. CDR1 and CDR2 (SGHVS, FQNEAQ) derive from the germline V gene. V is cut by 0 bases and J by 11 bases, and the space between the germline ends is 20 bases. PBMCs were isolated by Ficoll-Paque density gradient centrifugation. This sample was sequenced with an Illumina NovaSeq 6000. TCRalpha and TCRbeta cDNA libraries were built by 5'RACE with constant-segment primers, adding sample barcodes and unique molecular identifiers. Trizol reagent was used to extract RNA from every sample. The libraries were amplified in two PCR steps, and the second step added a second sample barcode and Illumina TruSeq adapters. The libraries were sequenced on an Illumina NovaSeq using 2 x 150 bp paired-end reads. In the authors' own workflow: Reads were demultiplexed and collapsed into UMI-guided consensus sequences with migec v1.2.7. Using mixcr v2.1.11, UMI consensuses were aligned to TRA and TRB V and J templates and then assembled into clonotypes. A clonotype was counted as expanded or contracted only when both edgeR and NoisET called the clonotype significant, with the noise models trained on biological replicates. edgeR calls used a false discovery rate-adjusted p below 0.01 and a log2 fold-change threshold of 1. As an exploratory analysis of dynamics, max-normalized trajectories of the 1000 most abundant clonotypes were examined by PCA with hierarchical clustering. Separately sequenced CD4+ and CD8+ repertoires were used to assign a CD4 or CD8 phenotype to each responding clone. TCRdb applied fastp at Q25 and MiXCR to the public reads, then kept only in-frame beta chains. Each entry merges the rows of one CDR3 protein and shows their most common DNA and genes. The V and J calls and clone size are TCRdb's, not the authors'. The sample records 450,000 or so distinct CDR3 sequences, approximately 25% of which are singletons. Clones ranked in the top ten supply roughly an eighth of the sample.

Sequenced sample: PBMCs or a T cell subset sorted from them (not recorded which). This receptor was taken from an adult woman who had mild COVID-19 (a few samples of this study predate the infection). The sample titles of this study are shuffled in the database, so cell type and time point are left out; the donor was told from shared clones. The chain couples TRBV7-8 to TRBJ1-5; TRBD1 is perhaps the D gene, given 5 matching bases. Here is the DNA: TGTGCCAGCAGCTTAGCCCGGCACGGGACGATAATTACCCAGCATTTT. This encodes CASSLARHGTIITQHF.